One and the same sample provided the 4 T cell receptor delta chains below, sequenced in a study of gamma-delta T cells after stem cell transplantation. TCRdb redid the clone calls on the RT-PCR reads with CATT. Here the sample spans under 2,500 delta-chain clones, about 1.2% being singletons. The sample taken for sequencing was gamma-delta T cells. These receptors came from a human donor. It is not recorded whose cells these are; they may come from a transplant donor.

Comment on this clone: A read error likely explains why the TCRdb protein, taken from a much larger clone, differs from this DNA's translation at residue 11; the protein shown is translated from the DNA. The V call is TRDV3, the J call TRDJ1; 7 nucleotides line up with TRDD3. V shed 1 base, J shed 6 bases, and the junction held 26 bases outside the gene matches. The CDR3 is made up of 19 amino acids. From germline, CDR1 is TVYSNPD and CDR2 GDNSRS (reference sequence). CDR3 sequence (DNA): TGTGCCTTTAATTGTCCCCTACCCTGGGGGGTCCGACGTGAGTATAAACTCATCTTT. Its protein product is CAFNCPLPWGVRREYKLIF.

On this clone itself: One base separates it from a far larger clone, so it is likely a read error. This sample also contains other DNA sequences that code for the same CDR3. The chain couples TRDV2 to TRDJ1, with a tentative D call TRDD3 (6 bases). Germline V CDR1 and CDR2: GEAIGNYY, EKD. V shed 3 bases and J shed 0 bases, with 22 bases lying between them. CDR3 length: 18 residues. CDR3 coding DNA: TGTGCCTGTGACCGGCTCCCTGGGGAAGCTCCGTACACCGATAAACTCATCTTT. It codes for CACDRLPGEAPYTDKLIF.

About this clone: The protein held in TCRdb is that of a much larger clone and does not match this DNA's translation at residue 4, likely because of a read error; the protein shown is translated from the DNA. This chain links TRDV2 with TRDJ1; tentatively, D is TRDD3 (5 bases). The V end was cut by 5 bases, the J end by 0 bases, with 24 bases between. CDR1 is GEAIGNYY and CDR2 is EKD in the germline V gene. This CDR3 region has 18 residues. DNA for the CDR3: TGTGCCTGTGGCCTTATTACCTTGGGGACACAGTACACCGATAAACTCATCTTT. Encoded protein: CACGLITLGTQYTDKLIF.

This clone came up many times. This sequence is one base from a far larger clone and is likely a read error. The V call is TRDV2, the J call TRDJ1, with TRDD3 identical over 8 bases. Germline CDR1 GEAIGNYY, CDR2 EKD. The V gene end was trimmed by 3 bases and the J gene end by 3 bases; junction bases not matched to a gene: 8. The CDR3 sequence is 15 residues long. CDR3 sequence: CACDSMVGDPDKLIF. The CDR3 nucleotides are TGTGCCTGTGACTCTATGGTGGGGGATCCCGATAAACTCATCTTT.